In its sample, the clone carrying this T cell receptor beta chain was seen many times. The CDR3 spans 14 residues. Trimming shortened V by 2 bases and J by 2 bases, and 9 bases separated the two germline ends. Germline V gene sequence: CDR1 KGHSH, CDR2 LQKENI. The record originates from a study of regulatory T cells in long-lasting Graves disease. The time point: newly diagnosed GD, antithyroid drugs for less than 3 months. Extracted RNA from PBMCs served as the source of the TCR library. It was American Thyroid Association guidelines that determined Graves' disease diagnosis. Arm-PCR of CDR3 regions and iRepertoire HTBI primers were used to build TCR beta libraries. MiXCR was run by TCRdb on the multiplex PCR reads, yielding one entry per CDR3 protein. The sample holds 400,000 to 650,000 distinct CDR3 sequences, around 16% seen once. This sample also appeared in a second study, on T cells in Graves' hyperthyroidism and ophthalmopathy. That report notes: Stable disease denoted Graves' hyperthyroidism without ophthalmopathy progression within 18 months. Clinical symptoms, serum thyroxine and TRAb, thyroid ultrasound and orbital computed tomography together formed the diagnostic basis.

The chain is built from TRBV18 and TRBJ1-2, with D unresolved. The clonotype originates from a woman between 40 and 65 years old with Graves disease. Sequenced here: peripheral blood mononuclear cells (PBMCs), sampled at new diagnosis, from a patient treated with antithyroid drugs. This CDR3 is CASSPRAQNYGYTF. The CDR3 nucleotides are TGTGCCAGCTCACCAAGGGCACAGAACTATGGCTACACCTTC.